This entry features one TCR beta chain sequence. The specificity of this receptor is unknown. The input lacks base qualities; no much larger clone sits a single base away. From a lookup of the germline V gene, CDR1 and CDR2 are SNHLY and FYNNEI. The CDR3 sequence holds 14 residues, the cysteine and phenylalanine included. The sequence is cut down to CDR3 DNA, 42 bases in frame from base 1. V loses 0 bases of germline sequence and J loses 4 bases, and the interval between the two ends is 10 bases. CD4+ T cells from unexposed donors were collected before the COVID-19 pandemic (2011-2018). Naive and memory CD4+ T cells were separated from cryopreserved PBMCs by first enriching for CD4 and then performing EasySep naive CD4+ T cell enrichment. The leukapheresis product for the unexposed donors was obtained through commercial purchase. Ficoll-Paque PLUS gradient centrifugation was used to isolate PBMCs from either whole blood or leukapheresis product. The PBMCs went either fresh into the expansion assay or into cryopreservation at -140 degrees C. The QIAamp Micro DNA Kit was used to extract genomic DNA from the CD4+ T cells.

This entry is derived from a study of CD4 T cells in relation to SARS-CoV-2 and coronaviruses (dated by TCRdb to the early 2020s). Background on the whole study: Patient-derived lymphoblastoid cell lines were used to map the HLA restriction of shared crossreactive spike epitopes. A different, Illumina-based TCR-beta assay was used to sequence expansion assays from other donors in the study. The study assessed, at the TCR clonotype level, memory CD4+ T cell crossreactivity between SARS-CoV-2 and common cold coronavirus spike proteins. The Adaptive Biotechnologies TCR-sequencing kit was used for samples from a few pre-COVID donors and for the naive versus memory experiments, whereas the other data were Illumina-based. Study-wide conclusions, independent of this receptor: Compared with monoreactive clones, crossreactive clones had significantly weaker SARS-CoV-2-driven expansion, a result consistent with antigenic imprinting. Small numbers of patients and of tested TCRs were a limitation of the study. Pre-pandemic and post-infection samples were not both contributed by any donor, so tracing of the source of pre-existing responses was limited. Roughly 67% of donors had memory CD4+ clonotypes that crossrecognized SARS-CoV-2 and at least one common cold coronavirus spike. Because the crossreactivity analysis focused on spike protein, crossreactivity against other viral proteins was not assessed. Naive versus memory sequencing indicated that memory recall responses, rather than primary responses primed during culture, are detected by the assay.

Deep-resolution immunoSEQ TCR-beta sequencing was performed on DNA from uncultured naive and memory CD4+ T cells. Concerning the study's data processing: During preprocessing, nonproductive sequences were discarded, as were any CDR3s that did not begin with C, did not end with F or W, or were shorter than 7 amino acids. Cultured and uncultured naive and memory CD4+ repertoires were searched for CDR3s previously identified as spike- and CEF-reactive. CDR3 homology was measured as pairwise Levenshtein distance, computed with the stringdist R package after trimming three terminal residues from each end. In its TCRdb copy, this immuneACCESS table keeps in-frame sequences only and misses some clones. Where compared with another copy, unresolved V genes explain less than half of these, and the others have no known cause. V and J calls and clone size come straight from that table; D and trimming were deduced from the DNA. The sample table shows roughly 61,000 clones, and about nine tenths are seen once. The ten largest clones take up about 1.4% of the sample.

This TCR was sampled from a human donor in good health. The chain is made from TRBV2 and TRBJ2-7, with no confident D gene call. The sequenced sample consisted of memory CD4+ T cells from PBMCs. The cell subset or site label of this sample denotes: memory (non-naive) CD4+ T cells. Here the CDR3 is given as CASSEALRRYEQYF. In nucleotide form, the sequence is TGTGCCAGCAGTGAAGCCCTTCGCAGATACGAGCAGTACTTC.